This T cell receptor beta chain is from a study of shared clonotypes between healthy human individuals. Germline V gene lookup returns CDR1 SGHRS and CDR2 YFSETQ. V was cut by 5 bases and J by 8 bases, with 16 bases left in between. The CDR3 is made up of 14 amino acids. The table came from immunoSEQ multiplex PCR; TCRdb's copy has only in-frame clones and leaves some out. The top ten hold 1.8% of the sample, which has hundreds of thousands of clones, approximately 79% seen once. The source material was memory CD4+ T cells sorted from blood. Subset in this sample: CD45RA-negative fraction. This chain connects TRBV5-1 to TRBJ1-4, with D possibly matching TRBD1 (6 bases). The TCR originated in a woman in her 30s in good health. The CDR3 region is CASRPQGSTEKLFF. The CDR3 DNA reads as TGCGCCAGCAGGCCACAGGGTAGTACGGAAAAACTGTTTTTT.